Sequencing of this T cell receptor (beta chain) was carried out in a study of shared clonotypes between healthy human individuals. Study-level findings and limits: Naive CD4 clonotypes overlapped across a few donors at about 5.3%. When compared with the clonotypes that were shared by all four sorted-subset donors, the non-shared clonotypes turned out to have lower generation probabilities.

Worth noting for this clone: Its target is unknown.

Some 32,000 T cell genomes, or about 0.2 ug DNA, went into the sorted-subset replicate PCRs. The repertoire was sequenced with immunoSEQ multiplex PCR; TCRdb's copy has only in-frame clones and lacks some. This repertoire shows roughly 650,000 clones, 96% found once; its top ten account for 0.095% to 0.13%. V trimming: 7 bases; J trimming: 0 bases; junction bases outside the gene matches: 17. The CDR3 sequence is 17 residues long. CDR1 is SQVTM, CDR2 ANQGSEA, per germline. CD45RO negativity and positive selection for CCR7 defined naive CD8 cells, a population that excluded terminally differentiated effector memory CD45RA+ cells.

The sequenced material came from naive CD8+ T cells sorted from blood. The clonotype was recovered from a woman in her thirties in good health. J is TRBJ1-2 and V is TRBV29-1, with 7 bases lining up with TRBD1. Here the CDR3 reads CSALQGRATPANYGYTF. CDR3 DNA: TGCAGCGCGTTACAGGGGAGGGCTACCCCTGCTAACTATGGCTACACCTTC. Full variable domain (remainder filled in from reference TRBV29-1 and TRBJ1-2): SAVISQKPSRDICQRGTSLTIQCQVDSQVTMMFWYRQQPGQSLTLIATANQGSEATYESGFVIDKFPISRPNLTFSTLTVSNMSPEDSSIYLCSALQGRATPANYGYTFGSGTRLTVV.